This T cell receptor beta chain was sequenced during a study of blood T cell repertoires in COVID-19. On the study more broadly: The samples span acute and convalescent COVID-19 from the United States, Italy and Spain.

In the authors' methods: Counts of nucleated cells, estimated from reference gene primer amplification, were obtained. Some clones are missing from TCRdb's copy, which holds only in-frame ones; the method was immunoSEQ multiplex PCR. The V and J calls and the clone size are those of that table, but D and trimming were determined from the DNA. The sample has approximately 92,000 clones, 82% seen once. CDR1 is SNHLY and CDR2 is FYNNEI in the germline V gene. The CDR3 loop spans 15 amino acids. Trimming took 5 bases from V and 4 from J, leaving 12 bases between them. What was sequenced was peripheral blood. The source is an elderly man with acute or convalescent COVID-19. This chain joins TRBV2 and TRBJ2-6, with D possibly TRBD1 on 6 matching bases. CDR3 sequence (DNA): TGTGCCAGCAGTCTAACAGGGTCAGGGGCCAACGTCCTGACTTTC. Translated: CASSLTGSGANVLTF.